This T cell receptor (beta chain) was identified in a study of spatial heterogeneity in lung cancer. TCRdb ran MiXCR on the 5' RACE reads and lists one entry per CDR3 protein. The table lists around 40,000 distinct CDR3 sequences, approximately 5.2% of them singletons. CDR3 length equals 15 residues. The germline CDR1 and CDR2 sequences are SGHDN and FVKESK. The V gene lost 1 base and the J gene lost 9 bases, with 19 bases spanning the gap. This clonotype occurred many times. Noted time point: sample taken at primary tumor resection. Unsorted tumor, nontumor lung tissue or cryopreserved PBMC supplied the whole RNA.

Sequencing used PBMCs, obtained at surgery. The sequence was obtained from a female donor with early-stage non-small cell lung cancer. This sequence joins TRBV14 and TRBJ2-7; D tentatively fits TRBD1 or TRBD2 (5 bases each). CDR3 nucleotides: TGTGCCAGCAGCCAAGCGGGGCTCGGGCCGCACGGGCAGTACTTC. Protein sequence: CASSQAGLGPHGQYF.